Sequencing of this T cell receptor (beta chain) was carried out in a study of blood T cell repertoires in COVID-19. The CDR3 covers 15 residues. The germline gives CDR1 SGHKS, CDR2 YYEKEE (reference sequence). V was clipped by 8 bases and J by 5 bases, with 20 bases between them. Using immunoSEQ multiplex PCR, the repertoire was profiled, and TCRdb retains in-frame clones only, with some absent. The repertoire holds under 200,000 clones, with 75% to 95% as singletons. The source is a man between 50 and 59 years old with acute or convalescent COVID-19. The V call is TRBV5-5, the J call TRBJ2-1; weak D call: TRBD2 (6 bases). The sample was peripheral blood. CDR3 protein: CASGRSPPGDNEQFF. CDR3 sequence (DNA): TGTGCCAGTGGGAGGAGCCCCCCTGGGGACAATGAGCAGTTCTTC.